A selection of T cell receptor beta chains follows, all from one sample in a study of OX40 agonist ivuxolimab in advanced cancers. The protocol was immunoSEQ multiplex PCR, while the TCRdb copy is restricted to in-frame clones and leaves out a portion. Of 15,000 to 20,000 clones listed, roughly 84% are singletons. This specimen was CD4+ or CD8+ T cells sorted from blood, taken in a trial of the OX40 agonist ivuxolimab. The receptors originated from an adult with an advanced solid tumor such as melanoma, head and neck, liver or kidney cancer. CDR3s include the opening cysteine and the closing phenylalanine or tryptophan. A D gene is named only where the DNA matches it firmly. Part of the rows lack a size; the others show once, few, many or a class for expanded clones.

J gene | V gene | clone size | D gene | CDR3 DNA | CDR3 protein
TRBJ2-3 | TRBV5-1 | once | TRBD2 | TGCGCCAGCAACGACCTATCTAGCGGTTACACAGATACGCAGTATTTT | CASNDLSSGYTDTQYF
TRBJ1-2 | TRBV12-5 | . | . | TGTGCTAGTGGTGGGCAGTTATGGGGTATCGTGGAGGACTATGGCTACACCTTC | CASGGQLWGIVEDYGYTF
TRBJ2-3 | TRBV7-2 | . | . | TGTGCCAGCAGCTTATCAGCCGGTGAAACGCAGTATTTT | CASSLSAGETQYF
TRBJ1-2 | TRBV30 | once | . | TGTGCCTGGAGAGACAGAAATGAATATGGCTACACCTTC | CAWRDRNEYGYTF
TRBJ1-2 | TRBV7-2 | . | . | TGTGCCAGCAGCTTAGCACTCAGGGGATGGGATGGCTACACCTTC | CASSLALRGWDGYTF
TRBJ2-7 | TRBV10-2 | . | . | TGCGCCAGCAGTGAGTCCGACAGCAAAACCTACGAGCAGTACTTC | CASSESDSKTYEQYF
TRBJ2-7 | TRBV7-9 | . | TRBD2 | TGTGCCAGCAGCTCTCCTTCGACTAGCGGGTACGAGCAGTACTTC | CASSSPSTSGYEQYF
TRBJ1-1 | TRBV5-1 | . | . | TGCGCCAGCAGCTCGTACAGGGAGAACACTGAAGCTTTCTTT | CASSSYRENTEAFF
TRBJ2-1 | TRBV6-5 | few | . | TGTGCCAGCAGTTACTCTGACACTAACATCTACAATGAGCAGTTCTTC | CASSYSDTNIYNEQFF
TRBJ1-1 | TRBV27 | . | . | TGTGCCAGCAGTTTTGCAGGTTATAACACTGAAGCTTTCTTT | CASSFAGYNTEAFF
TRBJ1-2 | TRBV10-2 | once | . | TGCGCCAGCAGTGGAGCCCAGGGGATCATGGCTGGCTACACCTTC | CASSGAQGIMAGYTF
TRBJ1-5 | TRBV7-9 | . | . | TGTGCCAGCAGCTTAGACAACCGGAATCAGCCCCAGCATTTT | CASSLDNRNQPQHF
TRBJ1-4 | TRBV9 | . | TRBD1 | TGTGCCAGCAGCGCAAGGGACAGGACTGAAAAACTGTTTTTT | CASSARDRTEKLFF
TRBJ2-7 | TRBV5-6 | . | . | TGTGCCAGCAGTCACACCTACGAGCAGTACTTC | CASSHTYEQYF
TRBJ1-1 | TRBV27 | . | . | TGTGCCAGCATGGGCTGGGACACTGAAGCTTTCTTT | CASMGWDTEAFF
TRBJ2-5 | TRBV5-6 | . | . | TGTGCCAGCAGCTTGGGGGGCCTTCTGGGGAGGCAAGAGACCCAGTACTTC | CASSLGGLLGRQETQYF
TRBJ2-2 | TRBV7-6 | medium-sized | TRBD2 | TGTGCCAGCAGCCCCCAAGCGGGGGGTACAAGCACCGGGGAGCTGTTTTTT | CASSPQAGGTSTGELFF